This T cell receptor beta chain was identified in a study of PD-1 blockade in classical Hodgkin lymphoma. Profiled with immunoSEQ multiplex PCR; TCRdb holds only in-frame clones, not every one. The sample yields roughly 70,000 clones, about 93% seen once. Time point indicated: newly diagnosed, previously untreated cHL patient sample. Comparison used PBMCs from newly diagnosed, untreated classical Hodgkin lymphoma. The V and J ends lost 2 bases and 2 bases respectively, with 7 bases between them. The CDR3 covers 13 residues. Germline lookup yields CDR1 SGHTA and CDR2 FQGNSA. The TCR sequence derives from a human donor with classical Hodgkin lymphoma. Material for sequencing was peripheral blood mononuclear cells (PBMCs). The chain employs TRBV7-2 and TRBJ2-7; D not certain. The CDR3 DNA sequence: TGTGCCAGCAGCTTACTCATAGCCTACGAGCAGTACTTC. It is translated as CASSLLIAYEQYF.